The 10 T cell receptor beta chains below were found in one sample sequenced in a study of blood T cell repertoires in COVID-19. TCRdb keeps only in-frame clones here, not all; method: immunoSEQ multiplex PCR. The sample holds about 110,000 clones, roughly 90% seen once. The sample was peripheral blood. These TCRs come from a man aged 35-49 years with active or convalescent COVID-19.

V usage is TRBV21-1 and J usage is TRBJ1-6; the table's D gene call, TRBD1, was not cross checked with the DNA. TRBV21-1 is deemed a pseudogene. The CDR3 extends over 16 amino acids. The CDR3 sequence is CASSKGRTGYNSPLHF. The CDR3 nucleotides are TGTGCCAGCAGCAAAGGAAGGACAGGGTATAATTCACCCCTCCACTTT.

The gene calls are TRBV6-4 and TRBJ1-2; D is ambiguous. V was pared by 0 bases and J by 8 bases, with 7 bases between. Germline assignment: CDR1 MRHNA and CDR2 SNTAGT. The CDR3 has 12 amino acids. The CDR3 sequence is CASSDSREGYTF. CDR3 nucleotide sequence: TGTGCCAGCAGTGACTCGAGGGAAGGCTACACCTTC.

The CDR3 loop is CASSTRAGDTDTQYF. DNA of the CDR3: TGTGCCAGCAGCACCAGAGCGGGGGACACAGATACGCAGTATTTT. The V and J genes are TRBV11-2 and TRBJ2-3; 8 bases line up with TRBD2. The CDR3 sequence is 15 residues long. The V gene end was trimmed by 5 bases and the J gene end by 2 bases; junction bases not matched to a gene: 6. Germline V gives CDR1 SGHAT, CDR2 FQNNGV.

This clone occurred a few times. This chain joins TRBV9 and TRBJ2-3; 8 bases map to TRBD2. V lost 2 bases, J lost 6 bases, and 8 bases stayed unmatched. CDR3 size: 15 residues. CDR1 is SGDLS, CDR2 YYNGEE, per germline. The CDR3 loop reads CASSVSGGPVDTQYF. CDR3 coding DNA: TGTGCCAGCAGCGTTTCGGGAGGGCCGGTGGATACGCAGTATTTT.

This CDR3 is CASSEQGVGGNTIYF. DNA of the CDR3: TGTGCCAGCAGCGAACAGGGCGTGGGTGGAAACACCATATATTTT. The chain recombines TRBV9 with TRBJ1-3; a possible D gene is TRBD1 (6 bases). Trimming removed 3 bases at V and 3 bases at J, with 13 bases between. CDR1 is SGDLS and CDR2 is YYNGEE in the germline V gene. This CDR3 spans 15 amino acids.

This sequence joins TRBV2 and TRBJ2-7, with 8 bases matching TRBD2. Germline lookup yields CDR1 SNHLY and CDR2 FYNNEI. The V and J ends lost 2 bases and 0 bases, in that order; junction bases with no gene match: 3. There are 15 residues in the CDR3. The DNA for the CDR3 is TGTGCCAGCAGTGAAAGCGGGAGAGGCTCCTACGAGCAGTACTTC. Its translation is CASSESGRGSYEQYF.

A single count supports this clone. The genes are TRBV7-8 and TRBJ2-2, with D tentatively TRBD2 (6 bases). The germline V gene has CDR1 SGHVS and CDR2 FQNEAQ. The CDR3 runs to 16 residues. Trimming removed 1 base at V and 6 bases at J, with 15 bases between. The CDR3 reads CASSLGGDGMSGELFF. The CDR3 bases are TGTGCCAGCAGCTTAGGGGGGGATGGGATGTCCGGGGAGCTGTTTTTT.

The rearrangement joins TRBV4-3 to TRBJ1-1; D gene ambiguous. This CDR3 has 14 amino acids. Germline V gene data show CDR1 as LGHNA and CDR2 as YSLEER. V was clipped by 1 base and J by 6 bases, with 12 bases between them. The CDR3 region is CASSQGSRLSEAFF. CDR3 DNA sequence: TGCGCCAGCAGCCAAGGAAGCCGTCTCTCTGAAGCTTTCTTT.

This chain links TRBV7-6 with TRBJ1-3; perhaps TRBD1 as D (6 bases). Trimming took off 1 base at V and 0 bases at J, with 22 bases between the two ends. The CDR3 extends over 20 amino acids. Germline assignment: CDR1 SGHVS and CDR2 FNYEAQ. The CDR3, as DNA: TGTGCCAGCAGCTTAGACCCTCCAGGGGCGAGGACCTCCTCTGGAAACACCATATATTTT. It specifies CASSLDPPGARTSSGNTIYF.

Only one count was recorded for this clone. The chain uses TRBV7-2 and TRBJ1-4; D gene unclear. Germline values: CDR1 SGHTA, CDR2 FQGNSA. This CDR3 spans 13 amino acids. The CDR3 nucleotides are TGTGCAACCGCGCGGTCAGCAAATGAAAAACTGTTTTTT. It translates to CATARSANEKLFF.